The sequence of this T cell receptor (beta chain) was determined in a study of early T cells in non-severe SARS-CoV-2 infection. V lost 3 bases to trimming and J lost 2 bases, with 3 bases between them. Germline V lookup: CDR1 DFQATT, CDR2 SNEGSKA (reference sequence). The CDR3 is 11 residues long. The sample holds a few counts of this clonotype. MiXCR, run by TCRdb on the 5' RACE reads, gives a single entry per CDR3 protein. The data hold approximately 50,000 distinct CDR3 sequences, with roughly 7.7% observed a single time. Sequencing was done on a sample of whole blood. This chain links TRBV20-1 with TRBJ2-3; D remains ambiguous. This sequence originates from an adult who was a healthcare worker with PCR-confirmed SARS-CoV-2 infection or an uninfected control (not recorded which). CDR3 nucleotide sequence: TGCAGTGCTAGCATCACAGATACGCAGTATTTT. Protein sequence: CSASITDTQYF.